This T cell receptor beta chain was sequenced for a study of blood T cell repertoires in COVID-19. At the level of the study: Samples representing acute and convalescent COVID-19 were sourced from the United States, Italy and Spain. In each case, the material was cDNA or gDNA derived from T cells, B-cell-depleted T cells, or PBMCs.

Methods used by the authors: Nucleated cell number was recorded as an estimate derived from reference gene primer amplification. The table came from immunoSEQ multiplex PCR; TCRdb's copy has only in-frame clones and leaves some out. V and J calls and clone size follow that table, whereas D and trimming were derived from the DNA. Among about 190,000 clones, about 86% were seen once, and the ten largest hold approximately 14%. Germline values: CDR1 SGHRS, CDR2 YFSETQ. The CDR3 is made up of 14 amino acids. The ends were cut back, 0 bases at V and 5 bases at J, with 9 bases in the middle. The genes are TRBV5-1 and TRBJ2-1; D possibly corresponds to TRBD2 (5 bases). Sequenced: peripheral blood. This sequence was found in a man aged 30 to 45 with active or convalescent COVID-19. The CDR3 reads CASSLVGVNNEQFF. The CDR3 DNA reads TGCGCCAGCAGCTTGGTCGGGGTGAACAATGAGCAGTTCTTC.